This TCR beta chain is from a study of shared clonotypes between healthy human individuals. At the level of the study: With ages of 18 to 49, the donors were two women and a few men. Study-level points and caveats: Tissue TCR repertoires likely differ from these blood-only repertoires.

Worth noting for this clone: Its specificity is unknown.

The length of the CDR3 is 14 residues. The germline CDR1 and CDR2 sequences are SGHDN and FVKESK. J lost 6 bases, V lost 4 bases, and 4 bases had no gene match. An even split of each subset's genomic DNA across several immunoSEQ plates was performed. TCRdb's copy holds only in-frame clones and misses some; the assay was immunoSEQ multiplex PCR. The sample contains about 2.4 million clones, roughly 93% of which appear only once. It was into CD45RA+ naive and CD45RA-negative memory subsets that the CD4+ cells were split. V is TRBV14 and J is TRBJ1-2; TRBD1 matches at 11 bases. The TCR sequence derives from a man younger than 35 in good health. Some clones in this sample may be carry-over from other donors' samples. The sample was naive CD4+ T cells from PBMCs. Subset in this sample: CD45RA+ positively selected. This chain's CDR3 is CASSPWTGGHGYTF. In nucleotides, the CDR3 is TGTGCCAGCAGCCCCTGGACAGGGGGCCATGGCTACACCTTC.